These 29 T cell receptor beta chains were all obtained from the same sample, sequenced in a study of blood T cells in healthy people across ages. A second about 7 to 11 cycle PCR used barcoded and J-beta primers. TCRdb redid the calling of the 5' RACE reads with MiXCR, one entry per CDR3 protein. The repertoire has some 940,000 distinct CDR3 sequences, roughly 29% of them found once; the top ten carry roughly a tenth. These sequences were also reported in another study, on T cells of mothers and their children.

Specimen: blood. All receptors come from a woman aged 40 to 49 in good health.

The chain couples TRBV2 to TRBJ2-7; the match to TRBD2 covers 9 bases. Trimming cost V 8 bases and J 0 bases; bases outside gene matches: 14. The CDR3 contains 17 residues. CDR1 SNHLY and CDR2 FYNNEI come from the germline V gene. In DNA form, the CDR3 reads TGTGCCAGCGAATGGGAATTTAGCGGGGGAAGCTCCTACGAGCAGTACTTC. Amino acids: CASEWEFSGGSSYEQYF.

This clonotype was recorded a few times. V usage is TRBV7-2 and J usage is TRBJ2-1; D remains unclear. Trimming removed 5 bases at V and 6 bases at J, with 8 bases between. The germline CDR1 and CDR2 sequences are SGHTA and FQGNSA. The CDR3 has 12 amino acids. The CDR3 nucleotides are TGTGCCAGCAGCCCCCAAGCCAATGAGCAGTTCTTC. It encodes CASSPQANEQFF.

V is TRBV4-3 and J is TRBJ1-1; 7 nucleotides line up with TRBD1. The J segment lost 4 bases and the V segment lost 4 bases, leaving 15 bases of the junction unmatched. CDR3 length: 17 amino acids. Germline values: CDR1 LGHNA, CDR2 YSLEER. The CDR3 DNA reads TGCGCCAGCAGCCGACATTACGACAGGGAGCGCGGCACTGAAGCTTTCTTT. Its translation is CASSRHYDRERGTEAFF.

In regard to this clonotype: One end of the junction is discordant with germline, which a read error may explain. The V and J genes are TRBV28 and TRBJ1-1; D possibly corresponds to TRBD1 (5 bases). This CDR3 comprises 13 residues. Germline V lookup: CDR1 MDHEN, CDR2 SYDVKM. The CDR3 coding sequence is TGTGCCGTCCAGACAGACATGAACACTCAAGCTTTCTTT. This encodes CAVQTDMNTQAFF. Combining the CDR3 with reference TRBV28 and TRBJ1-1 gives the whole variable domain DVKVTQSSRYLVKRTGEKVFLECVQDMDHENMFWYRQDPGLGLRLIYFSYDVKMKEKGDIPEGYSVSREKKERFSLILESASTNQTSMYLCAVQTDMNTQAFFGQGTRLTVV.

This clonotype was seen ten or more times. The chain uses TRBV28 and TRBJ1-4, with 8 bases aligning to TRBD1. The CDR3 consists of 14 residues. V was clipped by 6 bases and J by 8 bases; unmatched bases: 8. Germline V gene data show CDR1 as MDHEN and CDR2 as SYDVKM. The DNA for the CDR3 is TGTGCCAGCAGGCAGGGGACAGGATGGGAAAAACTGTTTTTT. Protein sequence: CASRQGTGWEKLFF.

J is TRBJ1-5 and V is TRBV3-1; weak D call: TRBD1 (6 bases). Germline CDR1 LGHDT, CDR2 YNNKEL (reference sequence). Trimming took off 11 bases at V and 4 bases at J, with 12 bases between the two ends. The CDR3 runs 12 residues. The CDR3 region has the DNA TGTGCCGGCGGGCAGGGGAATCAGCCCCAGCATTTT. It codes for CAGGQGNQPQHF.

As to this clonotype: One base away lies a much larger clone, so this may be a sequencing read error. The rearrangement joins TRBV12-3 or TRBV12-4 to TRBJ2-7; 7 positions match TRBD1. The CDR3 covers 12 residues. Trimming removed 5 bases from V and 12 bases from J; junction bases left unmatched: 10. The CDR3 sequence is CASSQRQGSSYF. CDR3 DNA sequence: TGTGCCAGCAGTCAACGACAGGGATCTTCGTACTTC.

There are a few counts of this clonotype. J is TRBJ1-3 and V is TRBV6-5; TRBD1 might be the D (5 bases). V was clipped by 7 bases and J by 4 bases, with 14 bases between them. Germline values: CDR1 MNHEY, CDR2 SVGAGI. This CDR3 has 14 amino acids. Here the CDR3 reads CASTPSGTGNTIYF. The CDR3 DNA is TGTGCCAGCACCCCGTCGGGGACGGGAAACACCATATATTTT.

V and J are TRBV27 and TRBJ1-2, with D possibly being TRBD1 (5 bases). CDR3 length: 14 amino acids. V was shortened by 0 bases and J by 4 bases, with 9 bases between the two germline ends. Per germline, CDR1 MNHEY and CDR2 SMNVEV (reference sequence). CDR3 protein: CASSLSAGPYGYTF. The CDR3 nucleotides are TGTGCCAGCAGTTTATCGGCAGGGCCCTATGGCTACACCTTC.

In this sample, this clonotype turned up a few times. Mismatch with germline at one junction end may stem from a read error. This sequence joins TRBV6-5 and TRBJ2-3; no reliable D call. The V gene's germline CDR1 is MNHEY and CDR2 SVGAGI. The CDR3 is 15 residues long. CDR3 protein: CASSYSGARIDTQYF. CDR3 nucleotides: TGTGCCAGTAGTTACTCTGGCGCTCGGATAGATACGCAGTATTTT.

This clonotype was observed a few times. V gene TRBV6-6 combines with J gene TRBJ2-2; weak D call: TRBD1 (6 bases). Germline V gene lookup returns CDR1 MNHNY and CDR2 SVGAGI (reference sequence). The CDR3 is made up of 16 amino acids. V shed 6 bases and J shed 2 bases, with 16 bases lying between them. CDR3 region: CASRNTGTLNTGELFF. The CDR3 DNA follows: TGTGCCAGCAGAAACACCGGGACACTAAACACCGGGGAGCTGTTTTTT.

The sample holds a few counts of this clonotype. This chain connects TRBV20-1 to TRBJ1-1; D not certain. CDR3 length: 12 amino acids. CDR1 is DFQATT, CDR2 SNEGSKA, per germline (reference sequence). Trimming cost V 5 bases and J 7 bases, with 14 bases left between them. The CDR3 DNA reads TGCAGTGCTGGACCCCTTACTGGTGAAGCTTTCTTT. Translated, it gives CSAGPLTGEAFF.

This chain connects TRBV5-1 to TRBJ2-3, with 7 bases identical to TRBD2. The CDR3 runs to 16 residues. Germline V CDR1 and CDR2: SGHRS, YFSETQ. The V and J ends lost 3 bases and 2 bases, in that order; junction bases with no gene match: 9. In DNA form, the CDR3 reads TGCGCCAGCAGCTCAGGCCTAGCGGACCCCACAGATACGCAGTATTTT. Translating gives CASSSGLADPTDTQYF. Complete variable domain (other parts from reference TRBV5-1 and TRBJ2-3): KAGVTQTPRYLIKTRGQQVTLSCSPISGHRSVSWYQQTPGQGLQFLFEYFSETQRNKGNFPGRFSGRQFSNSRSEMNVSTLELGDSALYLCASSSGLADPTDTQYFGPGTRLTVL.

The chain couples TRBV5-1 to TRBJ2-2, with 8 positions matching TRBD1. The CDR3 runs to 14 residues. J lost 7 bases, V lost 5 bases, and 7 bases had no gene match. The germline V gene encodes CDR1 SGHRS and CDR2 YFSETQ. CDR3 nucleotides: TGCGCCAGCAGACCGGGACAGGAAGGCGGGGAGCTGTTTTTT. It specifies CASRPGQEGGELFF.

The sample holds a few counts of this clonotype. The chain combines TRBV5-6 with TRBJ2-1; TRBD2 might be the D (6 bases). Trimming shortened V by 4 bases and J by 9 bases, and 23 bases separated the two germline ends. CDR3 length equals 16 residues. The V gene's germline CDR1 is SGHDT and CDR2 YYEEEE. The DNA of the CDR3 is TGTGCCAGCAGCCGTCGACTAGTTGGGGGGATGGGTGAGCAGTTCTTC. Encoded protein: CASSRRLVGGMGEQFF. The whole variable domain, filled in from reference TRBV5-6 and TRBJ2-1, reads DAGVTQSPTHLIKTRGQQVTLRCSPKSGHDTVSWYQQALGQGPQFIFQYYEEEERQRGNFPDRFSGHQFPNYSSELNVNALLLGDSALYLCASSRRLVGGMGEQFFGPGTRLTVL.

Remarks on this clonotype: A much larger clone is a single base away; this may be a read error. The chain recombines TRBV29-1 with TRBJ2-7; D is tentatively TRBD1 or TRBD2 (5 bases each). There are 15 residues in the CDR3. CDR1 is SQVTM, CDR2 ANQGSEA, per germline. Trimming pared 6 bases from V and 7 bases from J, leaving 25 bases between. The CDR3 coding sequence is TGCAGCGTCGAGGGATGGGGGAAAGGGACCAATGAGCAGTACTTC. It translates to CSVEGWGKGTNEQYF.

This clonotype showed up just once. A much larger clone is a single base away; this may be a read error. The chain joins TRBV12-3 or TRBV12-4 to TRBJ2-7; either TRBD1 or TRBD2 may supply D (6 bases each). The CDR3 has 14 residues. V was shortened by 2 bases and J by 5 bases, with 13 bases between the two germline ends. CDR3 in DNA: TGTGCCAGCAGTTTACAGGGGAGGCGGAACGAGCAGTACTTC. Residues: CASSLQGRRNEQYF.

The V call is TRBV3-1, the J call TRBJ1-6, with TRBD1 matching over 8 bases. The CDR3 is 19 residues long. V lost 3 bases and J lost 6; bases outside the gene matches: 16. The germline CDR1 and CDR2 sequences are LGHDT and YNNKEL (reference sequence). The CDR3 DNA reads TGTGCCAGCAGCCATCTCTTGGACTTGACAGGGGCAGGTAATTCACCCCTCCACTTT. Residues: CASSHLLDLTGAGNSPLHF.

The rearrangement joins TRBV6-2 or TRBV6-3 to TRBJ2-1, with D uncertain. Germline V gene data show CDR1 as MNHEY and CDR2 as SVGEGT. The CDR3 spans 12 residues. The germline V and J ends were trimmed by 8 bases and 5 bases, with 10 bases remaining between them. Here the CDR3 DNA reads TGTGCCAGCGGCCACACCGACAATGAGCAGTTCTTC. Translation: CASGHTDNEQFF.

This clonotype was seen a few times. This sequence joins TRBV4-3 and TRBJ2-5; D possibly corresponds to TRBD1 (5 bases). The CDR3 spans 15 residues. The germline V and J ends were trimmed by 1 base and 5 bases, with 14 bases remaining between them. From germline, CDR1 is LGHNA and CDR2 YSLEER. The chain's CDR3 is CASSQVPGIWETQYF. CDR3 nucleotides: TGCGCCAGCAGCCAAGTCCCAGGGATTTGGGAGACCCAGTACTTC.

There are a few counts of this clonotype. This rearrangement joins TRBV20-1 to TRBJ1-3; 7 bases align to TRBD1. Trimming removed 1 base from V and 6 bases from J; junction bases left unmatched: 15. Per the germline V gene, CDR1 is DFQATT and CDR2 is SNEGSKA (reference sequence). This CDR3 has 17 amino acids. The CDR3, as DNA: TGCAGTGCTAGAGGGGACGGGACAGCTCCACTCTTAAACACCATATATTTT. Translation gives CSARGDGTAPLLNTIYF.

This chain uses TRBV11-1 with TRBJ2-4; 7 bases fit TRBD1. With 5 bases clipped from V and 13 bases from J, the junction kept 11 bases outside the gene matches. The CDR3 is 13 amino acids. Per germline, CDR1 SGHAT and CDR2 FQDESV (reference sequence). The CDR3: CASSPRQGREQYF. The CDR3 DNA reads TGTGCCAGCAGCCCGAGACAGGGTAGGGAGCAGTACTTC. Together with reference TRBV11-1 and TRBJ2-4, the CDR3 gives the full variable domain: EAEVAQSPRYKITEKSQAVAFWCDPISGHATLYWYRQILGQGPELLVQFQDESVVDDSQLPKDRFSAERLKGVDSTLKIQPAELGDSAMYLCASSPRQGREQYFGAGTRLSVL.

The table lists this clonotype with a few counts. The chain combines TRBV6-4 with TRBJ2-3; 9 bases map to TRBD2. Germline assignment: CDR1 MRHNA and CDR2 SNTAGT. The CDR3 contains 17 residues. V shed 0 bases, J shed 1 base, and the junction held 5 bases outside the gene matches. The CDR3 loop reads CASSDSNSGSGTDTQYF. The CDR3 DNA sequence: TGTGCCAGCAGTGACTCGAATAGCGGGAGTGGCACAGATACGCAGTATTTT.

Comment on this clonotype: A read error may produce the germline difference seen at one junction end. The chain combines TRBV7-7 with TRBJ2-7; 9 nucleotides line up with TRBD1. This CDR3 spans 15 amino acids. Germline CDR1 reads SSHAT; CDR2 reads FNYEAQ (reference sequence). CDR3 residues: CASSAGTGSGYEQYF. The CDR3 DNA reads TGTGCTAGCAGCGCAGGGACAGGGAGCGGCTACGAGCAGTACTTC.

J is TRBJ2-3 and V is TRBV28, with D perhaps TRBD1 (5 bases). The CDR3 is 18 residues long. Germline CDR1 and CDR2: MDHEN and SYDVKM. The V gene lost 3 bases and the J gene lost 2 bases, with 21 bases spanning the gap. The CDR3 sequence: CASSFPPRRAGYTDTQYF. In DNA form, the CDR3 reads TGTGCCAGCAGTTTCCCCCCTCGTCGGGCAGGGTACACAGATACGCAGTATTTT.

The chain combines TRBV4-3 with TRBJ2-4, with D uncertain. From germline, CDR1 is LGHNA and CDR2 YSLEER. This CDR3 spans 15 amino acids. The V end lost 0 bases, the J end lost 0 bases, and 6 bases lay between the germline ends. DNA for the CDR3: TGCGCCAGCAGCCAAGAGCAGTTAGCCAAAAACATTCAGTACTTC. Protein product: CASSQEQLAKNIQYF.

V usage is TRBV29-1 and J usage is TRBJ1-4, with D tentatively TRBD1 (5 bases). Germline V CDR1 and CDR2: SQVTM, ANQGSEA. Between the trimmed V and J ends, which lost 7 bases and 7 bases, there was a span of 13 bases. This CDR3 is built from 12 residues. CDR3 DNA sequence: TGCAGCGCCCTGGAGGGGAGTGAAAAACTGTTTTTT. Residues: CSALEGSEKLFF.

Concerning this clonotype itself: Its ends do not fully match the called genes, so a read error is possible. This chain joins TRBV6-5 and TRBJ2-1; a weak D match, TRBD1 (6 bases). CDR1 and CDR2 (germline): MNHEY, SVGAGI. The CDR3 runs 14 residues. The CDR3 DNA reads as TGTGCCAGCACTTACACTACAGGGTCCAATGAGCAGTTCTTC. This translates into CASTYTTGSNEQFF.

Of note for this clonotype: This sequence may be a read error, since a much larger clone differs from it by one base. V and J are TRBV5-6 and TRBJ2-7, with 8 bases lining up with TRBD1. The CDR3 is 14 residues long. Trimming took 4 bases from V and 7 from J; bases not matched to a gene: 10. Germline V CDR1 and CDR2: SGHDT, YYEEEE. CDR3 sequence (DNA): TGTGCCAGCAGCCCCTGGACAGGGAGCAATGAGCAGTACTTC. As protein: CASSPWTGSNEQYF.